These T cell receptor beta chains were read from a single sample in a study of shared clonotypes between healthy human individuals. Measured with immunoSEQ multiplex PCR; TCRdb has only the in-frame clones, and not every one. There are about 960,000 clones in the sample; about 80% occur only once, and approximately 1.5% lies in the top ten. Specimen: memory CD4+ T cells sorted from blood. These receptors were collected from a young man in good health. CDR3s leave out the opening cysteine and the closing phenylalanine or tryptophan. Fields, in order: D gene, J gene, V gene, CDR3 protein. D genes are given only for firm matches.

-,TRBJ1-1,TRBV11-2,ASSLEAVLNTEAF
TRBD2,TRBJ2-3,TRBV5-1,ASTPGGSGRTDTQY
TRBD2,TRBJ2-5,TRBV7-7,ASSPGGEETQY
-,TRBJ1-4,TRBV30,AWSVPSRGRNEKLF
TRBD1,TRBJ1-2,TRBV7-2,ASTRGGLVYGYT
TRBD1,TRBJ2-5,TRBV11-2,ASSLGGQGTVETQY
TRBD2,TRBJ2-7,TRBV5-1,ASSLSGLAGATYEQY
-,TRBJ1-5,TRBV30,AWSVKGGQPQH
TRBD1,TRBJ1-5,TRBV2,ASRERQGQFSNQPQH
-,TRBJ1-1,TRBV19,ASNKGTHNTEAF
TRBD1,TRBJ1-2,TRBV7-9,ASTKTGAGNYGYT
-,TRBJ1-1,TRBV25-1,ASRASGGGTEAF
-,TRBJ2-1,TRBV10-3,ATTRYNEQF
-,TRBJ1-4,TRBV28,ASSLSLNEKLF
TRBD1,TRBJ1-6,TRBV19,ASSTRQGNNSPLH
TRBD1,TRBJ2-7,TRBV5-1,ASSLGQGRYEQY
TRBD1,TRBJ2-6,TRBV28,ASRPGTGAGANVLT
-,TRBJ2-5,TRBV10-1,ASSESKPPGETQY
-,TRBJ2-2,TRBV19,ASSKLLGITGELF
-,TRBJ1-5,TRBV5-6,ASSLGPNQPQH
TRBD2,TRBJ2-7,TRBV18,ASSPREGNYEQY